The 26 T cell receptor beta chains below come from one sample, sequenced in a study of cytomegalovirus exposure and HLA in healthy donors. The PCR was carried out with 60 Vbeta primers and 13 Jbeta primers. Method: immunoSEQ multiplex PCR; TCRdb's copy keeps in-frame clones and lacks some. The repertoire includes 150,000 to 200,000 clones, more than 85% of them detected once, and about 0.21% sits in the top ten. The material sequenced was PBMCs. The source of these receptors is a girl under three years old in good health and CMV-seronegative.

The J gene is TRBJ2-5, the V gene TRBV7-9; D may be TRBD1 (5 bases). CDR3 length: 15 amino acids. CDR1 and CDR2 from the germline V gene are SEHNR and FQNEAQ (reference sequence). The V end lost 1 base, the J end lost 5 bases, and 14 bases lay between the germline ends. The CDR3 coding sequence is TGTGCCAGCAGCTTAGTGTCCAGGGAAAGGGAGACCCAGTACTTC. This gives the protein CASSLVSRERETQYF.

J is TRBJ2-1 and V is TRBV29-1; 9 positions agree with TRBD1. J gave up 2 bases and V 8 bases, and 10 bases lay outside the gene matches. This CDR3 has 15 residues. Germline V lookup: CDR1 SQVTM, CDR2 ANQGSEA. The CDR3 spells CSHNGDRDAYNEQFF. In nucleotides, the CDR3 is TGCAGCCACAATGGGGACAGGGATGCCTACAATGAGCAGTTCTTC.

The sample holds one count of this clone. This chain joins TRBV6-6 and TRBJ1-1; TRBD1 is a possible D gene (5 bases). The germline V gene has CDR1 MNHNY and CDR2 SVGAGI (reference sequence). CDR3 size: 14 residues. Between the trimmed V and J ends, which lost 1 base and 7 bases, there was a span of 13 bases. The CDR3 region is CASSYFGFDSEAFF. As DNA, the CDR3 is TGTGCCAGCAGTTACTTTGGGTTCGACAGTGAAGCTTTCTTT.

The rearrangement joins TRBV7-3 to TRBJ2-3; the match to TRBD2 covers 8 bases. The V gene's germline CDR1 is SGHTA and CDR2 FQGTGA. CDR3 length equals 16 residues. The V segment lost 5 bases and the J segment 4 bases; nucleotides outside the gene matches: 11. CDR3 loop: CASSRGAGGKSDTQYF. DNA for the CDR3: TGTGCCAGCAGCCGAGGGGCGGGGGGAAAATCAGATACGCAGTATTTT.

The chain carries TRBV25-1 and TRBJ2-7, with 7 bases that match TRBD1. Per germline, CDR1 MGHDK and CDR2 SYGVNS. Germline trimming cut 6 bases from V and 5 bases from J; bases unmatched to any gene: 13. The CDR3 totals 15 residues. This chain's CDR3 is CASSTESTGIHEQYF. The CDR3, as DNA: TGTGCCAGCAGCACAGAATCGACAGGGATCCACGAGCAGTACTTC.

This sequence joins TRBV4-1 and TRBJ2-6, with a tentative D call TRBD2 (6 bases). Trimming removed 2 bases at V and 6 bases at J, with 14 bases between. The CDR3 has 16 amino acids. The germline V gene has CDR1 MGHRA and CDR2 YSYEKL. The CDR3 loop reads CASSQPMAGMANVLTF. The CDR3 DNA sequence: TGCGCCAGCAGCCAACCGATGGCGGGAATGGCCAACGTCCTGACTTTC.

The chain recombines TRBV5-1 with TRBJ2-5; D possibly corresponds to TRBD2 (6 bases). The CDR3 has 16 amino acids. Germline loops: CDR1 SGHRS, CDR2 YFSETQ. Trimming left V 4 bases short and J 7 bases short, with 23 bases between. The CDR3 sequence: CASSAGPRSSSVTQYF. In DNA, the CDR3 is TGCGCCAGCAGCGCGGGACCCCGTAGTAGTTCAGTGACCCAGTACTTC. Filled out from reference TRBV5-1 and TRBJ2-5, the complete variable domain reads KAGVTQTPRYLIKTRGQQVTLSCSPISGHRSVSWYQQTPGQGLQFLFEYFSETQRNKGNFPGRFSGRQFSNSRSEMNVSTLELGDSALYLCASSAGPRSSSVTQYFGPGTRLLVL.

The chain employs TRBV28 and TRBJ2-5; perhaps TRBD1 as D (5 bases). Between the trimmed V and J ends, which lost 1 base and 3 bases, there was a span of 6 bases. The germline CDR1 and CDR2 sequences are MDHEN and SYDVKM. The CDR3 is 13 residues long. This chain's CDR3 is CASSLLGEETQYF. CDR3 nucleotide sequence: TGTGCCAGCAGTTTATTAGGGGAAGAGACCCAGTACTTC. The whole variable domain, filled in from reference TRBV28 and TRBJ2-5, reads DVKVTQSSRYLVKRTGEKVFLECVQDMDHENMFWYRQDPGLGLRLIYFSYDVKMKEKGDIPEGYSVSREKKERFSLILESASTNQTSMYLCASSLLGEETQYFGPGTRLLVL.

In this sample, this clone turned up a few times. CDR3 nucleotides: TGTGCCAGCAGCTTAGGGACTAGGGCAGGGGCAGATACGCAGTATTTT. Translation: CASSLGTRAGADTQYF. The rearrangement links TRBV7-9 to TRBJ2-3; D is perhaps TRBD2 (7 bases). V lost 1 base, J lost 4 bases, and 15 bases lay in between. Germline CDR1 SEHNR, CDR2 FQNEAQ (reference sequence). The CDR3 has 16 residues.

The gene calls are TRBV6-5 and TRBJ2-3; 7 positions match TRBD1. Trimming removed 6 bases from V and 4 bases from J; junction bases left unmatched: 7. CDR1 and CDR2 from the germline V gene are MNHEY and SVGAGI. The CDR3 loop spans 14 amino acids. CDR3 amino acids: CASRLTGSPDTQYF. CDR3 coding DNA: TGTGCCAGCAGGCTGACAGGGAGTCCAGATACGCAGTATTTT.

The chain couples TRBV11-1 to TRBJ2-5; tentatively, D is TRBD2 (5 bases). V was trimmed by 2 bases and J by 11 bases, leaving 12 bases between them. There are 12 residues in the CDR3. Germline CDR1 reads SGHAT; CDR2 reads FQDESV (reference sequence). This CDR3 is CASSLYDREQYF. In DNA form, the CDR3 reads TGTGCCAGCAGCTTATATGATAGGGAGCAGTACTTC.

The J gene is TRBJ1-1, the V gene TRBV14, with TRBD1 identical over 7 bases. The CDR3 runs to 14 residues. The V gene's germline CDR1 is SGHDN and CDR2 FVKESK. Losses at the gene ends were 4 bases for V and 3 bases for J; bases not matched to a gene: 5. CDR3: CASSPYRGYTEAFF. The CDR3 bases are TGTGCCAGCAGCCCGTACAGGGGTTACACTGAAGCTTTCTTT. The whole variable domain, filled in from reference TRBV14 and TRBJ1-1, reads EAGVTQFPSHSVIEKGQTVTLRCDPISGHDNLYWYRRVMGKEIKFLLHFVKESKQDESGMPNNRFLAERTGGTYSTLKVQPAELEDSGVYFCASSPYRGYTEAFFGQGTRLTVV.

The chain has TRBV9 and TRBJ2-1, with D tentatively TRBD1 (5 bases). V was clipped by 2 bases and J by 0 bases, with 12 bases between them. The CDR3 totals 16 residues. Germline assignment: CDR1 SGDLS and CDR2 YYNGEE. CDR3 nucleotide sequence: TGTGCCAGCAGCGTGTTACAGGTCAGCTCCTACAATGAGCAGTTCTTC. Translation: CASSVLQVSSYNEQFF.

In DNA, the CDR3 is TGCGCCAGCAGCCAAGACAGCGGGACAGGGCGCCGCGAGCAGTACTTC. Translated: CASSQDSGTGRREQYF. The gene calls are TRBV4-3 and TRBJ2-7, with 9 bases that match TRBD1. Looked up from germline, CDR1 is LGHNA and CDR2 is YSLEER. This CDR3 is built from 16 residues. J gave up 6 bases and V 0 bases, and 9 bases lay outside the gene matches.

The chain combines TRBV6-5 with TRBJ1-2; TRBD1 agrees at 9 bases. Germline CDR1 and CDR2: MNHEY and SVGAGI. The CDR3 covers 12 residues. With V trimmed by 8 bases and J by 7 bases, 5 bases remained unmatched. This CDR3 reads CASDRDRAGYTF. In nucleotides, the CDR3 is TGTGCCAGCGACCGGGACAGGGCTGGCTACACCTTC.

In DNA, the CDR3 is TGTGCCAGCAGCCACGCTAGCGGCGGTACGCAGTATTTT. The encoded protein is CASSHASGGTQYF. The genes are TRBV7-8 and TRBJ2-3; TRBD2 matches at 7 bases. CDR3 length: 13 residues. V shed 5 bases, J shed 8 bases, and the junction held 7 bases outside the gene matches. CDR1 SGHVS and CDR2 FQNEAQ come from the germline V gene. Together with reference TRBV7-8 and TRBJ2-3, the CDR3 gives the full variable domain: GAGVSQSPRYKVAKRGQDVALRCDPISGHVSLFWYQQALGQGPEFLTYFQNEAQLDKSGLPSDRFFAERPEGSVSTLKIQRTQQEDSAVYLCASSHASGGTQYFGPGTRLTVL.

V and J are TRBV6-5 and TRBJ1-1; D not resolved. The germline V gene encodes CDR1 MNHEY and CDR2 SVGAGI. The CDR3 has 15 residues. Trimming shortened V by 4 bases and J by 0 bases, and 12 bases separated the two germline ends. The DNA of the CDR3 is TGTGCCAGCAGTTCCAAGCGACCCTTGAACACTGAAGCTTTCTTT. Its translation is CASSSKRPLNTEAFF.

The CDR3 nucleotides are TGTGCTAGTGGTTTGGGGGGAGTGGCTGGAAACACCATATATTTT. It translates to CASGLGGVAGNTIYF. The chain joins TRBV12-5 to TRBJ1-3; no reliable D call. Germline assignment: CDR1 LGHNT and CDR2 FRNRAP. This CDR3 has 15 residues. Trimming cost V 1 base and J 2 bases, with 9 bases left between them.

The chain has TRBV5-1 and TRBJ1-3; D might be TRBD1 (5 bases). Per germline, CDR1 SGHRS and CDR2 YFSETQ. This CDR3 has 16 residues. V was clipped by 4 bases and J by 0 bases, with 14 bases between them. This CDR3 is CASSPSETASGNTIYF. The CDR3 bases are TGCGCCAGCAGCCCTAGCGAGACAGCCTCTGGAAACACCATATATTTT.

In DNA, the CDR3 is TGTGCCTGGAGTGTACTCGACAGTAACACTGAAGCTTTCTTT. This sequence encodes CAWSVLDSNTEAFF. The chain recombines TRBV30 with TRBJ1-1, with D perhaps TRBD1 (5 bases). V lost 0 bases to trimming and J lost 2 bases, with 10 bases between them. Germline V gene data show CDR1 as GTSNPN and CDR2 as SVGIG (reference sequence). The CDR3 length is 14 residues.

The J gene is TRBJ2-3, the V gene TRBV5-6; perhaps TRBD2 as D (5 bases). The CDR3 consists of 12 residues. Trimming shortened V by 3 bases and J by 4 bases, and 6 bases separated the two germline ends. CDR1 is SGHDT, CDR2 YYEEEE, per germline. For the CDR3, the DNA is TGTGCCAGCAGCTCACTAGCAGATACGCAGTATTTT. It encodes CASSSLADTQYF. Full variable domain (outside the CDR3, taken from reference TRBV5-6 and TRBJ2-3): DAGVTQSPTHLIKTRGQQVTLRCSPKSGHDTVSWYQQALGQGPQFIFQYYEEEERQRGNFPDRFSGHQFPNYSSELNVNALLLGDSALYLCASSSLADTQYFGPGTRLTVL.

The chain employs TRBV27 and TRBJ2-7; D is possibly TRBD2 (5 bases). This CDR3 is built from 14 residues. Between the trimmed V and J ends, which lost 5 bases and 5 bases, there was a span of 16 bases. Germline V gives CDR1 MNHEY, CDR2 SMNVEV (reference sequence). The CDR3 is CASSGYRGSNEQYF. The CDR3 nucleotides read TGTGCCAGCAGTGGGTATCGAGGGTCCAACGAGCAGTACTTC.

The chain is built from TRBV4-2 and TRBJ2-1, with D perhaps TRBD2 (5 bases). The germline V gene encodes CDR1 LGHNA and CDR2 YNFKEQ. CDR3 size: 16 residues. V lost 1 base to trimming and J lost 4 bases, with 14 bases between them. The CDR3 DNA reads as TGTGCCAGCAGCCAAGGGTCAGCGGATACATACAATGAGCAGTTCTTC. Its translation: CASSQGSADTYNEQFF.

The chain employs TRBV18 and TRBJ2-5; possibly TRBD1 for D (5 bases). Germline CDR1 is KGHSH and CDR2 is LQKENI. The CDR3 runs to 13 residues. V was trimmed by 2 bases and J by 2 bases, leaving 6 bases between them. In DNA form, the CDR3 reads TGTGCCAGCTCACCATCAGGGCAAGAGACCCAGTACTTC. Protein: CASSPSGQETQYF.

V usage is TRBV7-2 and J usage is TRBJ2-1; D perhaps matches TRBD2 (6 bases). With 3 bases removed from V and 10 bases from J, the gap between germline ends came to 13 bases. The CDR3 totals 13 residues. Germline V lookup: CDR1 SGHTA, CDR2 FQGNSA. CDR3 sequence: CASSLMLASEQFF. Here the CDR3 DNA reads TGTGCCAGCAGCTTGATGCTAGCGAGCGAGCAGTTCTTC.

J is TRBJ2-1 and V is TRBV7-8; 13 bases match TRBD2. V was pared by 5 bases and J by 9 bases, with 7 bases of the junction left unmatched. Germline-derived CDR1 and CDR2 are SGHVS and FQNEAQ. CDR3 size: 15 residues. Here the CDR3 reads CASSAGLAGRGEQFF. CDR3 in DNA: TGTGCCAGCAGCGCGGGACTAGCGGGGCGAGGTGAGCAGTTCTTC. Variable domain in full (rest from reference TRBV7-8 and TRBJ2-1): GAGVSQSPRYKVAKRGQDVALRCDPISGHVSLFWYQQALGQGPEFLTYFQNEAQLDKSGLPSDRFFAERPEGSVSTLKIQRTQQEDSAVYLCASSAGLAGRGEQFFGPGTRLTVL.